The 5 T cell receptor beta chains given below trace back to one sample, sequenced in a study of blood T cells in healthy people across ages. A J-beta primer mix and a sample-barcoded 5' primer were used in a second PCR of about 7 to 12 cycles. From the 5' RACE reads, TCRdb called clonotypes with MiXCR, one entry per CDR3 protein. The sample has about 830,000 distinct CDR3 sequences; 58% are singletons. The sample was blood. These receptors all stem from a man aged 25-40 years in good health.

This clonotype has ten or more counts. The chain combines TRBV7-2 with TRBJ1-2; no firm D call. Germline lookup yields CDR1 SGHTA and CDR2 FQGNSA. With 2 bases removed from V and 7 bases from J, the gap between germline ends came to 17 bases. The CDR3 is made up of 15 amino acids. CDR3 bases: TGTGCCAGCAGCTTATCTGCGGACCCCCGGGCTGGCTACACCTTC. Protein sequence: CASSLSADPRAGYTF.

The chain combines TRBV28 with TRBJ2-4, with TRBD1 matching over 7 bases. The CDR3 consists of 15 residues. In germline, CDR1 is MDHEN, CDR2 SYDVKM. The J segment lost 1 base and the V segment lost 5 bases, leaving 5 bases of the junction unmatched. CDR3 DNA sequence: TGTGCCAGCAGTCTCCAAGGGGGCGCCAAAAACATTCAGTACTTC. It yields the protein CASSLQGGAKNIQYF.

The chain has TRBV4-2 and TRBJ2-1; D gene unclear. In germline, CDR1 is LGHNA, CDR2 YNFKEQ. The CDR3 consists of 12 residues. Trimming stripped 2 bases from V and 4 bases from J, with 3 bases between. In nucleotides, the CDR3 is TGTGCCAGCAGCCAACTATACAATGAGCAGTTCTTC. This gives the protein CASSQLYNEQFF.

V usage is TRBV4-2 and J usage is TRBJ2-1; 8 nucleotides line up with TRBD2. The CDR3 covers 16 residues. V dropped 1 base and J dropped 8; count of bases not matched to a gene: 10. Germline assignment: CDR1 LGHNA and CDR2 YNFKEQ. In DNA form, the CDR3 reads TGTGCCAGCAGCCAAGGGGCCCGGGGGGGGCCAGATGAGCAGTTCTTC. It encodes CASSQGARGGPDEQFF.

This chain connects TRBV29-1 to TRBJ1-1; 9 nucleotides agree with TRBD1. Losses at the gene ends were 6 bases for V and 7 bases for J; bases not matched to a gene: 9. The CDR3 is made up of 13 amino acids. Germline values: CDR1 SQVTM, CDR2 ANQGSEA. CDR3 amino acids: CSVDTGGQGEAFF. The CDR3 region has the DNA TGCAGCGTAGACACAGGGGGCCAGGGTGAAGCTTTCTTT. Supplemented by reference TRBV29-1 and TRBJ1-1, the full variable domain reads SAVISQKPSRDICQRGTSLTIQCQVDSQVTMMFWYRQQPGQSLTLIATANQGSEATYESGFVIDKFPISRPNLTFSTLTVSNMSPEDSSIYLCSVDTGGQGEAFFGQGTRLTVV.